A selection of T cell receptor beta chains follows, all from one sample in a study of T cells in Graves' hyperthyroidism and ophthalmopathy. TCRdb ran MiXCR on the multiplex PCR reads and lists one entry per CDR3 protein. The sample shows some 600,000 distinct CDR3 sequences, over 11% of them seen only once. The source material was blood. The receptor set was obtained from a woman in her 30s with Graves' hyperthyroidism that later progressed to Graves' ophthalmopathy. Each CDR3 is given with its conserved first and last residue. Fields, in order: clone size, V gene, D gene, CDR3 length, J gene, CDR3 DNA, CDR3 protein. The D gene is left open where the match is weak. Clone size is given for some rows only: seen once, a few or many times, or a class if the clone is expanded.

few	TRBV25-1	TRBD1	14	TRBJ2-3	TGTGCCACCTCTACAGGGGCAAGCACAGATACGCAGTATTTT	CATSTGASTDTQYF
many	TRBV7-3	NA	15	TRBJ1-3	TGTGCCAGCAGCCGGGGGACCGGCTCTGGAAACACCATATATTTT	CASSRGTGSGNTIYF
few	TRBV5-4	NA	14	TRBJ2-2	TGTGCCAGCAGCTGGGAGCAGGGGAACGGGGAGCTGTTTTTT	CASSWEQGNGELFF
many	TRBV12-3/TRBV12-4	TRBD2	17	TRBJ2-2	TGTGCCAGCAGTTTTGGCAGCGGGAGTCATGGCACCGGGGAGCTGTTTTTT	CASSFGSGSHGTGELFF
few	TRBV20-1	NA	13	TRBJ1-1	TGCAGTGCGGCGGGACGTAAGAACACTGAAGCTTTCTTT	CSAAGRKNTEAFF
many	TRBV2	TRBD2	15	TRBJ2-3	TGTGCCAGCAGTGAGCTGATAGCGGGAACAGATACGCAGTATTTT	CASSELIAGTDTQYF
many	TRBV2	NA	12	TRBJ2-5	TGTGCCAGCAGTGCGCCCCAAGAGACCCAGTACTTC	CASSAPQETQYF
NA	TRBV6-1	NA	17	TRBJ1-1	TGTGCCAGCAGAGCACTTACAGGGCATCTACGGGACACTGAAGCTTTCTTT	CASRALTGHLRDTEAFF
NA	TRBV9	NA	14	TRBJ2-3	TGTGCCAGCAAGGTGGGAGACGGCGCAGATACGCAGTATTTT	CASKVGDGADTQYF
many	TRBV11-3	TRBD1	15	TRBJ2-7	TGTGCCAGCAGCCCTTGGACAGGAACCACCTACGAGCAGTACTTC	CASSPWTGTTYEQYF
many	TRBV12-5	TRBD2	19	TRBJ2-1	TGTGCTAGTGGTTTGGTAGTTAGCGGGACCCTTAGTTCCTACAATGAGCAGTTCTTC	CASGLVVSGTLSSYNEQFF
many	TRBV12-3/TRBV12-4	TRBD1	15	TRBJ2-7	TGTGCCAGCAGGGGGGACAGGGACATGACCTACGAGCAGTACTTC	CASRGDRDMTYEQYF
NA	TRBV4-3	NA	14	TRBJ2-1	TGCGCCAGCAGCCAGTTTCAGGGGACAAATGAGCAGTTCTTC	CASSQFQGTNEQFF
NA	TRBV14	NA	19	TRBJ2-1	TGTGCCAGCAGCCAAGTGGGGGCGGGACCTCCGAGCTCCTACAATGAGCAGTTCTTC	CASSQVGAGPPSSYNEQFF
few	TRBV5-8	NA	12	TRBJ1-1	TGTGCCAGCAACTACATGAACACTGAAGCTTTCTTT	CASNYMNTEAFF
NA	TRBV5-1	NA	14	TRBJ2-6	TGCGCCAGCGGGCAGGACTCTGGGGCCACCGTCCTGACTTTC	CASGQDSGATVLTF
many	TRBV27	NA	14	TRBJ1-1	TGTGCCAGCGGAATTACAGGGACCGACACTGAAGCTTTCTTT	CASGITGTDTEAFF
many	TRBV28	TRBD1	16	TRBJ1-5	TGTGCCAGCAGTTTACCCACGACAGGGGTCAATCAGCCCCAGCATTTT	CASSLPTTGVNQPQHF
many	TRBV3-1	NA	15	TRBJ1-1	TGTGCCAGCAGCCAAGGGAGAACAGGGTACACTGAAGCTTTCTTT	CASSQGRTGYTEAFF
many	TRBV3-1	NA	16	TRBJ2-7	TGTGCCAGCAGCCAAGAGCGACAGGCCTCCGCCTACGAGCAGTACTTC	CASSQERQASAYEQYF
many	TRBV12-5	TRBD2	22	TRBJ2-1	TGTGCTAGTGGTTTGCTCCTCTCAAGACTAGCGGGAGGCCCAAGCTCCTACAATGAGCAGTTCTTC	CASGLLLSRLAGGPSSYNEQFF
NA	TRBV2	NA	12	TRBJ2-7	TGTGCCAGCGGCGGGACTCCCTACGAGCAGTACTTC	CASGGTPYEQYF
NA	TRBV20-1	NA	13	TRBJ2-1	TGCAGTGCCTACGGGACCCAGGACAATGAGCAGTTCTTC	CSAYGTQDNEQFF
many	TRBV5-1	NA	14	TRBJ2-3	TGCGCCAGCAGCTTGGTCGGGACCACAGATACGCAGTATTTT	CASSLVGTTDTQYF
many	TRBV20-1	NA	14	TRBJ2-7	TGCAGTGCTAGTGGCTTGAGGACAGAAAGAGAGCAGTACTTC	CSASGLRTEREQYF
many	TRBV28	TRBD1	17	TRBJ1-5	TGTGCCAGCAGGTCCGGGACAGGGGGACATAGCAATCAGCCCCAGCATTTT	CASRSGTGGHSNQPQHF
many	TRBV28	NA	14	TRBJ2-7	TGTGCCAGCAGTTTACAGGGCTTCTCCTACGAGCAGTACTTC	CASSLQGFSYEQYF
NA	TRBV6-5	TRBD2	15	TRBJ2-7	TGTGCCAGCAGTTACGCGGGGGAGACGGGGAGGGAGAAGTACTTC	CASSYAGETGREKYF
many	TRBV18	TRBD2	14	TRBJ2-7	TGTGCCAGCTCCACATCAAGCGGGAGCCACGAGCAGTACTTC	CASSTSSGSHEQYF
many	TRBV15	TRBD2	14	TRBJ2-4	TGTGCCACCAGCGAAACGACACGGGGGGACATTCAGTACTTC	CATSETTRGDIQYF
many	TRBV7-9	NA	14	TRBJ1-2	TGTGCCAGCAGCTTAGCGGGGGGCTGGGATGGCTACACCTTC	CASSLAGGWDGYTF
many	TRBV5-8	TRBD1	15	TRBJ1-2	TGTGCCAGCAGCTCGCCGACAGGGTGGAACTATGGCTACACCTTC	CASSSPTGWNYGYTF
many	TRBV5-8	TRBD2	16	TRBJ2-5	TGTGCCAGCAGCGGACTAGCGGGAGGGCTGCAAGAGACCCAGTACTTC	CASSGLAGGLQETQYF
few	TRBV30	NA	15	TRBJ1-3	TGTGCCTGGAACCCAGGGACGGACTCTGGAAACACCATATATTTT	CAWNPGTDSGNTIYF
many	TRBV11-3	TRBD1	16	TRBJ2-5	TGTGCCAGCAGCCACCCAGGACAGGGGGCGCGGGAGACCCAGTACTTC	CASSHPGQGARETQYF
NA	TRBV11-1	NA	13	TRBJ2-7	TGTGCCAGCAGCTTGTCCCTCCAGTACGAGCAGTACTTC	CASSLSLQYEQYF
many	TRBV18	NA	15	TRBJ1-1	TGTGCCAGCTCAGATTGGAGCAGGGAGGGCACTGAAGCTTTCTTT	CASSDWSREGTEAFF
many	TRBV11-2	NA	15	TRBJ1-2	TGTGCCAGCAGCTTAGTTGAGGGGCTCATCTATGGCTACACCTTC	CASSLVEGLIYGYTF